This T cell receptor beta chain emerged from a study of Graves' ophthalmopathy and Graves' hyperthyroidism (dated by TCRdb to the late 2010s). A note on the overall study: Peripheral blood was collected at initial diagnosis, prior to any treatment. TCR beta repertoire signatures were used to distinguish Graves' ophthalmopathy from Graves' hyperthyroidism and to predict progression to ophthalmopathy. In total, 135 blood samples were TCR-sequenced: approximately 42 ophthalmopathy, some 72 hyperthyroidism and approximately 17 hyperthyroidism-to-ophthalmopathy patients. A discovery set of about 99 patients (roughly 41 ophthalmopathy, 60 or so stable hyperthyroidism) was enrolled to explore V-J signatures distinguishing ophthalmopathy from hyperthyroidism. An independent validation cohort was composed of roughly 18 hyperthyroidism patients and about 17 patients who later progressed from hyperthyroidism to ophthalmopathy. In over 5 hyperthyroidism patients, the T-cell repertoires found in thyroid tissue were compared with those found in blood. After sampling, hyperthyroidism patients received methimazole starting at 30 mg daily, and ophthalmopathy patients received high-dose intravenous methylprednisolone. Overall results and qualifications from the work: Ophthalmopathy was separated from stable hyperthyroidism by the 13-signature model with about 89% sensitivity and about 81% specificity in cross-validation and with 80%/75% in the test set. Most expanded thyroid clonotypes with a frequency above 0.001 also appeared in blood, which suggests that blood repertoires may reflect the immune response in the thyroid. Sample size was not statistically predetermined, and group allocation was not concealed from the investigators. In validation, the model predicted ophthalmopathy progression with about 71% sensitivity and around 72% specificity; eleven to twelve predicted patients were CT-confirmed with GO in a median of 6.5 months.

To note about this clonotype: It lacks a known antigen. No per-base quality is available; no much larger clone lies one base away.

The ophthalmopathy patients had moderately to severely active disease, with a Clinical Activity Score of 3 or higher, a NOSPECS grade of 4 or higher, and a disease duration of less than 3 months. Patients were excluded if they had other autoimmune diseases, uncontrolled infections, pregnancy or lactation. Diagnosis relied on clinical symptoms, serum thyroxine, TRAb, thyroid ultrasound and orbital computed tomography. Ficoll-Paque density gradient centrifugation was used to isolate PBMCs from approximately 11 ml of fresh peripheral blood. Trizol reagent was used to extract the total RNA, and its quality was then checked on an Agilent 2100 Bioanalyzer. Looking up the germline V gene (reference sequence) yields CDR1 SEHNR and CDR2 FQNEAQ. V is pared back by 5 bases and J by 10 bases, with 24 bases lying between the germline termini. From its cysteine to its phenylalanine, the CDR3 spans 15 amino acids. Of all the DNA, just the CDR3 is kept, 45 bases in frame from base 1.

For repertoire sequencing, TCR beta CDR3 regions were amplified from RNA transcripts. The first round of RT-PCR was done with HTBI primers and the Qiagen OneStep RT-PCR kit, and was followed by a second round of multiplex PCR, then size selection and purification. Libraries were sequenced paired-end with 100 bp reads on an Illumina HiSeq2000. The original methods were these. SOAPnuke was used to process the reads, removing any read that contained adapters or uncalled bases, had a mean Phred below 15, or lacked an exact match to the constant primer or identifier. High-quality paired reads were merged with COPE v1.2.5. Clonotypes were defined as unique nucleotide sequences and were aligned to IMGT TRB V, D and J references using MiTCR v1.1. Only V-J combinations with frequency above 0.0001 were analysed, covering approximately 99% of repertoires. For each V-J combination, a TCR clonal expansion and chaos score was defined as F50 clonal expansion divided by the chaos observed in the TCRdist matrix. Welch's t-statistics and random forest were used to reduce the features to 13 V-J combinations, which were then used as input to a naive Bayes classifier. Thyroid-blood repertoire similarity was quantified with the Morisita-Horn index. The public reads were quality trimmed at Q25 with fastp and then assembled into clones with MiXCR by TCRdb, keeping productive beta chains. Under each unique CDR3 protein, matching rows form one entry showing the most common genes and DNA. The V and J calls and clone size come from TCRdb's table, not from the authors' own analysis. The sample includes 230,000 or so distinct CDR3 sequences, with 40% to 50% observed a single time. The top ten hold roughly 45% of the sample.

The chain uses TRBV7-9 and TRBJ2-7, and possibly TRBD1, on 6 matching bases. The sample consisted of peripheral blood. The TCR sequence derives from an adult man with Graves' ophthalmopathy. The CDR3 region: CASSPRSVRGGYQYF. The nucleotides read TGTGCCAGCAGCCCCAGGAGCGTCAGGGGCGGATATCAGTACTTC. The full variable domain, completed from the reference TRBV7-9 and TRBJ2-7 proteins outside the CDR3, reads DTGVSQNPRHKITKRGQNVTFRCDPISEHNRLYWYRQTLGQGPEFLTYFQNEAQLEKSRLLSDRFSAERPKGSFSTLEIQRTEQGDSAMYLCASSPRSVRGGYQYFGPGTRLTVT.